Here is one T cell receptor beta chain with its context. A modified ARM-PCR protocol with three rounds of nested PCR amplified TCRbeta. From the multiplex PCR reads, TCRdb called clonotypes with MiXCR, one entry per CDR3 protein. The sample carries about 90,000 distinct CDR3 sequences, around 80% recorded once. This sample is part of a study of tumor and adjacent non-tumor tissue in lung cancer. The wider study: Each sample yielded 3.5 million to 4.5 million productive TCRbeta reads on average.

RNA was extracted from bulk tissue without any cell sorting. The normal lung tissue was taken more than 3 cm from the tumor edge. There are 16 residues in the CDR3. Germline V lookup: CDR1 KGHDR, CDR2 SFDVKD. The TCR originated in a woman in her forties or fifties with non-small cell lung cancer. What was sequenced was distant non-tumor lung tissue. The rearrangement joins TRBV24-1 to TRBJ1-5; TRBD1 aligns across 8 bases. For the CDR3, the DNA is TGTACCATCAGTGATGCCGCTGGGACAGGAAAACAGCCCCAGCATTTT. Residues: CTISDAAGTGKQPQHF.